These T cell receptor beta chains were read from a single sample in a study of breast tumors, draining lymph nodes, adjacent tissues. TCRdb re-derived calls from the multiplex PCR reads in MiXCR, one entry per CDR3 protein. The sample holds some 130,000 distinct CDR3 sequences, just under 20% seen once. The sample was axillary lymph node tissue. Receptors originate from a female donor with breast cancer. Some clones in this sample may be carry-over from other donors' samples. CDR3s include the opening cysteine and the closing phenylalanine or tryptophan. D genes are given only for firm matches. Part of the rows lack a size; the others show once, few, many or a class for expanded clones.

D: -; V: TRBV20-1; length: 15; J: TRBJ2-3; size: many; CDR3: CSASELGIATDTQYF; DNA: TGCAGTGCTAGCGAGCTGGGGATAGCCACAGATACGCAGTATTTT
D: TRBD2; V: TRBV7-3; length: 13; J: TRBJ2-1; size: -; CDR3: CASNLASGNGQFF; DNA: TGTGCCAGCAACTTAGCTAGCGGCAATGGGCAGTTCTTC
D: TRBD2; V: TRBV6-5; length: 15; J: TRBJ2-3; size: few; CDR3: CASSYLGGGTDTQYF; DNA: TGTGCCAGCAGTTACCTCGGCGGGGGGACAGATACGCAGTATTTT
D: TRBD1; V: TRBV5-1; length: 14; J: TRBJ2-7; size: many; CDR3: CASSLSPGGYEQYF; DNA: TGCGCCAGCAGCTTGTCACCAGGGGGCTACGAGCAGTACTTC
D: -; V: TRBV19; length: 15; J: TRBJ2-7; size: many; CDR3: CASSIIPQAPYEQYF; DNA: TGTGCCAGTAGTATAATCCCCCAGGCGCCCTACGAGCAGTACTTC
D: -; V: TRBV20-1; length: 14; J: TRBJ2-6; size: many; CDR3: CSARKGSGANVLTF; DNA: TGCAGTGCTAGAAAGGGCTCTGGGGCCAACGTCCTGACTTTC
D: -; V: TRBV27; length: 16; J: TRBJ2-1; size: -; CDR3: CASSLFPQGGINEQFF; DNA: TGTGCCAGCAGTTTATTCCCCCAGGGGGGGATCAATGAGCAGTTCTTC
D: TRBD2; V: TRBV3-1; length: 18; J: TRBJ2-5; size: many; CDR3: CASSQGLLLAGGQETQYF; DNA: TGTGCCAGCAGCCAGGGGCTCCTTCTAGCGGGAGGACAAGAGACCCAGTACTTC
D: TRBD2; V: TRBV2; length: 15; J: TRBJ2-1; size: many; CDR3: CASSDHGLADNEQFF; DNA: TGTGCCAGCAGTGATCATGGACTAGCGGACAATGAGCAGTTCTTC
D: TRBD2; V: TRBV3-1; length: 15; J: TRBJ2-7; size: many; CDR3: CASSQDLGGTYEQYF; DNA: TGTGCCAGCAGCCAAGATCTCGGGGGGACCTACGAGCAGTACTTC
D: TRBD1; V: TRBV28; length: 13; J: TRBJ1-2; size: -; CDR3: CASRHPDRGGYTF; DNA: TGTGCCAGCAGACACCCGGACAGGGGTGGCTACACCTTC
D: -; V: TRBV29-1; length: 12; J: TRBJ2-7; size: many; CDR3: CSVEDGGDEQYF; DNA: TGCAGCGTTGAAGATGGGGGCGACGAGCAGTACTTC
D: -; V: TRBV12-3/TRBV12-4; length: 16; J: TRBJ1-3; size: many; CDR3: CASRTIGGISGNTIYF; DNA: TGTGCCAGCAGGACAATTGGGGGGATTTCTGGAAACACCATATATTTT
D: TRBD1; V: TRBV7-8; length: 17; J: TRBJ2-5; size: many; CDR3: CASSLFRGQVDQETQYF; DNA: TGTGCCAGCAGCTTATTCCGGGGACAGGTGGACCAAGAGACCCAGTACTTC
D: -; V: TRBV28; length: 12; J: TRBJ1-2; size: few; CDR3: CATLPGQHGYTF; DNA: TGTGCCACACTACCAGGCCAGCATGGCTACACCTTC
D: -; V: TRBV7-3; length: 13; J: TRBJ2-5; size: many; CDR3: CASSVQGGETQYF; DNA: TGTGCCAGCAGCGTCCAGGGAGGAGAGACCCAGTACTTC
D: -; V: TRBV27; length: 15; J: TRBJ1-2; size: many; CDR3: CASSLTVQANYGYTF; DNA: TGTGCCAGCAGTTTAACGGTACAGGCTAACTATGGCTACACCTTC